Listed below are T cell receptor beta chains from one sample, sequenced in a study of T cells after yellow fever vaccination. TCRdb itself ran the 5' RACE reads through MiXCR, one entry per CDR3 protein. The sample lists a few hundred thousand distinct CDR3 sequences; approximately 6.3% were seen once. The sequences come from CD4+ T cells sorted from PBMCs, collected on the day of the yellow fever booster vaccination. All receptors come from a man aged 30 to 45 who received the YFV17D yellow fever vaccine. Both conserved end residues are part of each CDR3. The order of the fields is D gene, V gene, clone size, J gene, CDR3 DNA, CDR3 protein. A D gene is named only where the DNA matches it firmly. Rows may omit the clone size; those that give it use once, few, many or a size class.

d_call: -
v_call: TRBV20-1
clone_size: few
j_call: TRBJ1-2
cdr3_nt: TGCAGTGCTAGATCTTGGGTGGGACTAACCTATGGCTACACCTTC
cdr3_aa: CSARSWVGLTYGYTF

d_call: -
v_call: TRBV11-2
clone_size: -
j_call: TRBJ2-1
cdr3_nt: TGTGCCAGCAGCTTAGATAACTTCTACAATGAGCAGTTCTTC
cdr3_aa: CASSLDNFYNEQFF

d_call: -
v_call: TRBV7-2
clone_size: few
j_call: TRBJ2-3
cdr3_nt: TGTGCCAGCAGCTTAGCAGGGATTCCATCGCGCACAGATACGCAGTATTTT
cdr3_aa: CASSLAGIPSRTDTQYF

d_call: -
v_call: TRBV7-8
clone_size: few
j_call: TRBJ1-6
cdr3_nt: TGTGCCAGCAGCTTAAATGTGGGCACCCGGGGCGCCTATAATTCACCCCTCCACTTT
cdr3_aa: CASSLNVGTRGAYNSPLHF

d_call: TRBD2
v_call: TRBV7-3
clone_size: many
j_call: TRBJ2-1
cdr3_nt: TGTGCCAGCAGCTTTGTGGCACTAGCGGGTAACAATGAGCAGTTCTTC
cdr3_aa: CASSFVALAGNNEQFF

d_call: -
v_call: TRBV7-8
clone_size: many
j_call: TRBJ1-2
cdr3_nt: TGTGCCAGCAGCTTAGCGCGGGGGATCGACTATGGCTACACCTTC
cdr3_aa: CASSLARGIDYGYTF

d_call: TRBD2
v_call: TRBV30
clone_size: few
j_call: TRBJ2-5
cdr3_nt: TGTGCCTGGAGCGGAATGCGGGAGGGGGGTCGGACCCAGTACTTC
cdr3_aa: CAWSGMREGGRTQYF

d_call: TRBD1
v_call: TRBV19
clone_size: few
j_call: TRBJ2-7
cdr3_nt: TGTGCCAGTAGTAGCAACTTCGACAGGGACGAGCAGTACTTC
cdr3_aa: CASSSNFDRDEQYF

d_call: -
v_call: TRBV18
clone_size: many
j_call: TRBJ2-7
cdr3_nt: TGTGCCAGCTCACCCCAGGGCGCCGAGCAGTACTTC
cdr3_aa: CASSPQGAEQYF

d_call: TRBD1
v_call: TRBV20-1
clone_size: many
j_call: TRBJ1-1
cdr3_nt: TGCAGTGCCCCACAGGGGGTGGCTGAAGCTTTCTTT
cdr3_aa: CSAPQGVAEAFF

d_call: -
v_call: TRBV6-2/TRBV6-3
clone_size: -
j_call: TRBJ2-7
cdr3_nt: TGTGCCTGCAGTTTAAACGCCGCCTACGAGCAGTACTTC
cdr3_aa: CACSLNAAYEQYF